This TCR beta chain was identified in a study of response to subunit inactivated influenza vaccine. Whole-study results and caveats: The authors suggested that every seasonal influenza vaccination recruits few new T cells.

Comment on this clonotype: Its specificity is not known.

TCRdb re-analysed the RT-PCR reads in MiXCR, keeping a single row per CDR3 protein. This sample carries approximately 520,000 distinct CDR3 sequences, 25% of them seen once, and the ten largest clones take 1.5% to 2%. The V end was cut by 2 bases, the J end by 0 bases, with 18 bases between. The CDR3 consists of 17 residues. Germline assignment: CDR1 GTSNPN and CDR2 SVGIG (reference sequence). This chain joins TRBV30 and TRBJ2-3; D is uncertain. The sequenced sample was CD4+ T cells sorted from PBMCs, obtained about 5 days after vaccination. The clonotype comes from a man in his fifties who received an inactivated influenza vaccine. The chain's CDR3 is CAWSRNSLVESTDTQYF. CDR3 DNA: TGTGCCTGGAGTCGCAACTCTCTGGTTGAAAGCACAGATACGCAGTATTTT.